Listed here are 23 T cell receptor beta chains from one sample, sequenced in a study of OX40 agonist ivuxolimab in advanced cancers. Clones were sequenced by immunoSEQ multiplex PCR, and TCRdb holds only the in-frame ones, with some missing. The profile shows approximately 52,000 clones, 83% of them singletons. The sequenced sample was CD4+ or CD8+ T cells sorted from blood, obtained in a trial of the OX40 agonist ivuxolimab. These receptors came from an adult with an advanced solid tumor such as melanoma, head and neck, liver or kidney cancer.

This clone was seen once. This chain links TRBV7-2 with TRBJ1-5; TRBD1 is a possible D gene (6 bases). CDR3 length: 15 amino acids. Germline values: CDR1 SGHTA, CDR2 FQGNSA. The V gene lost 3 bases and the J gene lost 3 bases, with 12 bases spanning the gap. In DNA, the CDR3 is TGTGCCAGCAGCTTGGGGGACACAGTCAATCAGCCCCAGCATTTT. Translated: CASSLGDTVNQPQHF.

This chain links TRBV6-5 with TRBJ2-3; D is ambiguous. Germline V CDR1 and CDR2: MNHEY, SVGAGI. The CDR3 sequence is 14 residues long. Trimming shortened V by 6 bases and J by 6 bases, and 16 bases separated the two germline ends. The CDR3 DNA reads TGTGCCAGCAGAGGACCTCTCCCCCTGGATACGCAGTATTTT. It yields the protein CASRGPLPLDTQYF.

The chain links TRBV9 to TRBJ2-5; no reliable D call. Germline V lookup: CDR1 SGDLS, CDR2 YYNGEE. The length of the CDR3 is 15 residues. Trimming took 1 base from V and 5 from J, leaving 15 bases between them. The CDR3 DNA is TGTGCCAGCAGCGTACCCGATGGGGTAGGGGAGACCCAGTACTTC. This codes for CASSVPDGVGETQYF.

V is TRBV7-2 and J is TRBJ1-6; the D gene is possibly TRBD1 (5 bases). This CDR3 comprises 15 residues. Trimming left V 2 bases short and J 14 bases short, with 19 bases between. The germline CDR1 and CDR2 sequences are SGHTA and FQGNSA. CDR3 sequence reads: CASSLNQGDWFTLHF. For the CDR3, the DNA is TGTGCCAGCAGCTTAAACCAGGGTGATTGGTTTACCCTCCACTTT.

The V call is TRBV12-5, the J call TRBJ2-7, with TRBD1 identical over 9 bases. The length of the CDR3 is 15 residues. Germline CDR1 is LGHNT and CDR2 is FRNRAP. After removal of 4 bases from V and 2 bases from J, the junction contained 6 bases not matched to a gene. The CDR3 bases are TGTGCTAGTGGTTCCCGGACAGGGGTAACCTACGAGCAGTACTTC. Protein sequence: CASGSRTGVTYEQYF.

The rearrangement uses TRBV18 and TRBJ2-7, with D perhaps TRBD2 (6 bases). Germline V CDR1 and CDR2: KGHSH, LQKENI. V lost 5 bases and J 5 bases, leaving 10 bases between the germline ends. The CDR3 runs 12 residues. The chain's CDR3 is CASSTSSHEQYF. DNA of the CDR3: TGTGCCAGCTCAACTAGCAGCCACGAGCAGTACTTC.

The chain uses TRBV30 and TRBJ1-2; 10 nucleotides agree with TRBD1. V lost 2 bases, J lost 8 bases, and 2 bases stayed unmatched. The CDR3 contains 12 residues. Germline V lookup: CDR1 GTSNPN, CDR2 SVGIG (reference sequence). CDR3 loop: CAWSRDRGGYTF. The CDR3 DNA is TGTGCCTGGAGTCGGGACAGGGGAGGCTACACCTTC.

The CDR3 DNA follows: TGTGCCAGCAGTCCGGGGGGGGCGGGCACAGATACGCAGTATTTT. This codes for CASSPGGAGTDTQYF. The rearrangement joins TRBV6-5 to TRBJ2-3, with 8 bases aligning to TRBD2. CDR3 length: 15 residues. Germline CDR1 is MNHEY and CDR2 is SVGAGI. Trimming took 5 bases from V and 1 from J; bases not matched to a gene: 5.

The chain is built from TRBV14 and TRBJ1-1; D gene ambiguous. Germline CDR1 SGHDN, CDR2 FVKESK. Between the trimmed V and J ends, which lost 0 bases and 6 bases, there was a span of 8 bases. The CDR3 is 13 amino acids. The CDR3 sequence: CASSQDRYAEAFF. The CDR3 DNA reads as TGTGCCAGCAGCCAAGACAGATACGCTGAAGCTTTCTTT.

This chain joins TRBV6-5 and TRBJ2-7; 10 nucleotides line up with TRBD1. J gave up 7 bases and V 3 bases, and 6 bases lay outside the gene matches. The germline V gene encodes CDR1 MNHEY and CDR2 SVGAGI. CDR3 length: 14 residues. The CDR3 region is CASSYTTGGREQYF. CDR3 coding DNA: TGTGCCAGCAGTTATACGACAGGGGGCAGGGAGCAGTACTTC.

The chain has TRBV7-3 and TRBJ2-7; TRBD1 matches 9 bases. V gave up 3 bases and J gave up 5 bases; unmatched junction bases: 11. The CDR3 has 16 amino acids. Germline values: CDR1 SGHTA, CDR2 FQGTGA. The CDR3 DNA follows: TGTGCCAGCAGCTTGGCGTCAGGGACAGGGAAGAACGAGCAGTACTTC. Translating gives CASSLASGTGKNEQYF.

V is TRBV5-1 and J is TRBJ2-7, with 7 bases lining up with TRBD1. The length of the CDR3 is 16 residues. Germline CDR1 SGHRS, CDR2 YFSETQ. V was pared by 0 bases and J by 3 bases, with 9 bases of the junction left unmatched. DNA for the CDR3: TGCGCCAGCAGCTTGGCGGAATACGGACAGGTCTACGAGCAGTACTTC. This translates into CASSLAEYGQVYEQYF. Supplemented by reference TRBV5-1 and TRBJ2-7, the full variable domain reads KAGVTQTPRYLIKTRGQQVTLSCSPISGHRSVSWYQQTPGQGLQFLFEYFSETQRNKGNFPGRFSGRQFSNSRSEMNVSTLELGDSALYLCASSLAEYGQVYEQYFGPGTRLTVT.

V and J are TRBV12-5 and TRBJ2-5; D may be TRBD1 or TRBD2 (6 bases each). The germline V and J ends were trimmed by 6 bases and 4 bases, with 30 bases remaining between them. CDR1 and CDR2 from the germline V gene are LGHNT and FRNRAP. The CDR3 is 19 residues long. The CDR3: CASGLSIREGGKGRETQYF. In DNA, the CDR3 is TGTGCTAGTGGCTTGTCAATCCGTGAGGGGGGTAAGGGAAGAGAGACCCAGTACTTC.

This chain uses TRBV2 with TRBJ2-1; the D is unclear. There are 13 residues in the CDR3. V lost 4 bases, J lost 5 bases, and 9 bases lay in between. CDR1 is SNHLY, CDR2 FYNNEI, per germline. As DNA, the CDR3 is TGTGCCAGCAGTGTCGCACACAACAATGAGCAGTTCTTC. Translating gives CASSVAHNNEQFF.

The chain uses TRBV7-2 and TRBJ1-1; D might be TRBD1 (6 bases). Trimming cost V 5 bases and J 5 bases, with 15 bases left between them. The germline gives CDR1 SGHTA, CDR2 FQGNSA. The CDR3 loop spans 14 amino acids. The CDR3 loop reads CASSVRGLGTEAFF. The CDR3 nucleotides are TGTGCCAGCAGCGTCAGGGGTCTTGGAACTGAAGCTTTCTTT.

V usage is TRBV9 and J usage is TRBJ2-7, with D unresolved. From germline, CDR1 is SGDLS and CDR2 YYNGEE. The ends were cut back, 4 bases at V and 3 bases at J, with 11 bases in the middle. The CDR3 contains 13 residues. CDR3 loop: CASSLSLDYEQYF. The CDR3 nucleotides read TGTGCCAGCAGCCTTTCACTTGACTACGAGCAGTACTTC.

The rearrangement links TRBV29-1 to TRBJ1-2; the match to TRBD1 covers 8 bases. This CDR3 region has 16 residues. The germline V gene has CDR1 SQVTM and CDR2 ANQGSEA. The junction had 15 bases not matched to a gene; V was cut back by 1 base and J by 8 bases. The CDR3 DNA reads as TGCAGCGTTGAAGGGGCCGGACAGGGAGCTGTCGGGGGCTACACCTTC. This codes for CSVEGAGQGAVGGYTF.

This rearrangement joins TRBV27 to TRBJ1-6; 7 bases line up with TRBD1. This CDR3 comprises 14 residues. V trimming: 5 bases; J trimming: 9 bases; junction bases outside the gene matches: 7. From germline, CDR1 is MNHEY and CDR2 SMNVEV (reference sequence). The CDR3 bases are TGTGCCAGCAGTAGACAGGGCCAGGGTTCACCCCTCCACTTT. Amino acids: CASSRQGQGSPLHF.

The V gene is TRBV6-5, the J gene TRBJ1-6; 7 bases align to TRBD1. J was trimmed by 6 bases and V by 4 bases; bases with no gene match: 6. CDR1 MNHEY and CDR2 SVGAGI come from the germline V gene. The CDR3 runs 15 residues. In DNA form, the CDR3 reads TGTGCCAGCAGTTCGCTCGGGACAGTTAATTCACCCCTCCACTTT. This codes for CASSSLGTVNSPLHF.

The CDR3 DNA sequence: TGTGCCAGCAGCGTAGCCAGAGACTCTGGAAACACCATATATTTT. This gives the protein CASSVARDSGNTIYF. The V and J genes are TRBV9 and TRBJ1-3; D not resolved. V lost 0 bases, J lost 0 bases, and 7 bases lay in between. This CDR3 has 15 residues. The V gene's germline CDR1 is SGDLS and CDR2 YYNGEE. Filled out from reference TRBV9 and TRBJ1-3, the complete variable domain reads DSGVTQTPKHLITATGQRVTLRCSPRSGDLSVYWYQQSLDQGLQFLIQYYNGEERAKGNILERFSAQQFPDLHSELNLSSLELGDSALYFCASSVARDSGNTIYFGEGSWLTVV.

In the case of this clone: The sample contains more than one DNA sequence encoding this CDR3. The gene calls are TRBV18 and TRBJ1-5; no clear D. Germline loops: CDR1 KGHSH, CDR2 LQKENI. Trimming pared 2 bases from V and 2 bases from J, leaving 7 bases between. This CDR3 has 14 amino acids. The CDR3 reads CASSPAGGNQPQHF. The CDR3 DNA follows: TGTGCCAGCTCACCAGCAGGCGGCAATCAGCCCCAGCATTTT.

The J gene is TRBJ1-1, the V gene TRBV6-6; possible D gene TRBD1, 6 bases. Germline loops: CDR1 MNHNY, CDR2 SVGAGI (reference sequence). This CDR3 has 16 amino acids. The V gene lost 0 bases and the J gene lost 0 bases, with 11 bases spanning the gap. The DNA for the CDR3 is TGTGCCAGCAGTTACTCTGGACAGAACATGAACACTGAAGCTTTCTTT. Protein sequence: CASSYSGQNMNTEAFF.

The chain recombines TRBV15 with TRBJ1-5; TRBD1 agrees at 8 bases. This CDR3 region has 18 residues. With V trimmed by 0 bases and J by 6 bases, 13 bases remained unmatched. The V gene's germline CDR1 is LNHNV and CDR2 YYDKDF (reference sequence). The CDR3 here is CATSRDPLFGQGPQPQHF. In nucleotides, the CDR3 is TGTGCCACCAGCAGAGATCCTCTCTTCGGACAGGGACCTCAGCCCCAGCATTTT.